The 6 T cell receptor beta chains listed next were all sequenced from one sample in a study of shared clonotypes between healthy human individuals. The method was immunoSEQ multiplex PCR; TCRdb's version includes in-frame clones alone and lacks a portion of them. The repertoire holds roughly 2 million clones, approximately 95% seen once, with 0.1% to 0.15% in the top ten. The specimen was naive CD4+ T cells sorted from blood. This sample's subset: CD45RA+ positively selected. These receptors were taken from a man aged 18 to 29 in good health.

The V and J genes are TRBV21-1 and TRBJ1-5; whether TRBD1, the table's D call, matches the DNA was not checked. TRBV21-1 is deemed a pseudogene. The CDR3 is 14 amino acids. CDR3 DNA: TGTGCCAGCAACAGGACACCAGGGAATCAGCCCCAGCATTTT. This translates into CASNRTPGNQPQHF.

The rearrangement uses TRBV27 and TRBJ2-3; D not resolved. The CDR3 has 14 amino acids. Deletions cut 5 bases from V and 2 bases from J, with 11 bases between. The germline gives CDR1 MNHEY, CDR2 SMNVEV (reference sequence). The CDR3 reads CASSPRINTDTQYF. The CDR3 DNA is TGTGCCAGCAGTCCACGGATAAACACAGATACGCAGTATTTT.

V usage is TRBV5-1 and J usage is TRBJ2-6; TRBD1 agrees at 11 bases. V was pared by 1 base and J by 2 bases, with 5 bases of the junction left unmatched. The CDR3 is 18 amino acids. CDR1 and CDR2 from the germline V gene are SGHRS and YFSETQ. The CDR3 is CASSLLGQGEAGANVLTF. The CDR3 bases are TGCGCCAGCAGCTTGTTGGGACAGGGGGAAGCTGGGGCCAACGTCCTGACTTTC.

This sequence joins TRBV11-2 and TRBJ2-3; no clear D. Trimming cost V 5 bases and J 5 bases, with 17 bases left between them. Germline CDR1 SGHAT, CDR2 FQNNGV. The CDR3 runs 15 residues. Here the CDR3 reads CASSLVDRLLDTQYF. The CDR3 coding sequence is TGTGCCAGCAGCCTAGTGGATAGGCTTCTAGATACGCAGTATTTT.

This chain links TRBV10-3 with TRBJ2-5; D could derive from TRBD1 or TRBD2 (5 bases each). The CDR3 runs to 14 residues. V lost 0 bases and J lost 4, with 9 bases in between. CDR1 is ENHRY and CDR2 is SYGVKD in the germline V gene. The CDR3 here is CAISESGVGETQYF. CDR3 DNA sequence: TGTGCCATCAGTGAGTCGGGGGTTGGAGAGACCCAGTACTTC.

J is TRBJ2-4 and V is TRBV27, with D perhaps matching TRBD2 (6 bases). V was clipped by 2 bases and J by 9 bases, with 20 bases between them. The CDR3 is 16 residues long. CDR1 and CDR2 (germline): MNHEY, SMNVEV (reference sequence). CDR3 coding DNA: TGTGCCAGCAGTTTAGGGCGGGGCGGGGAGCTTGGCATTCAGTACTTC. This translates into CASSLGRGGELGIQYF.